This TCR beta chain stems from a study of blood T cell repertoires in COVID-19. Whole-study context: Nucleic acid was either cDNA or gDNA, and it came from T cells, B-cell-depleted T cells, or PBMCs.

Assay: immunoSEQ multiplex PCR; the TCRdb copy retains only in-frame clones and omits some. The data hold about 480,000 clones, with around 87% observed a single time. Allocation to cohorts depended on clinical history reported by the participants. Recovered status in Cohort 3 required two negative PCRs, clearance, or symptom resolution. Sequences were obtained from PBMCs or T cells enriched from blood (not recorded which). This receptor was taken from a woman between 40 and 55 years old who had recovered from COVID-19.

CDR3 residues: CASSRSGSGSNYNEQFF. The CDR3 coding sequence is TGTGCCAGCAGCCGATCCGGCAGCGGGAGTAACTACAATGAGCAGTTCTTC. The chain employs TRBV6-4 and TRBJ2-1; 8 bases line up with TRBD2. The CDR3 has 17 amino acids. V shed 6 bases and J 3 bases; nucleotides not matched to a gene: 13. Germline V gene lookup returns CDR1 MRHNA and CDR2 SNTAGT.